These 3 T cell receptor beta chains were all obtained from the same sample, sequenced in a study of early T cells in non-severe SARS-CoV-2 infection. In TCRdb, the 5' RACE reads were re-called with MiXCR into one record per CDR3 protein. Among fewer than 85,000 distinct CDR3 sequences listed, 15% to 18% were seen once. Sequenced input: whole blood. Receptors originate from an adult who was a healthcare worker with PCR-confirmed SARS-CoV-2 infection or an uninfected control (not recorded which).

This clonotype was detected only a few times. In DNA, the CDR3 is TGTGCCAGCAGTTTAAGTACGGGGGCTAATGAAAAACTGTTTTTT. Its protein product is CASSLSTGANEKLFF. The V call is TRBV12-3 or TRBV12-4, the J call TRBJ1-4; weak D call: TRBD1 (5 bases). The V and J ends lost 2 bases and 3 bases respectively, with 10 bases between them. The CDR3 has 15 residues.

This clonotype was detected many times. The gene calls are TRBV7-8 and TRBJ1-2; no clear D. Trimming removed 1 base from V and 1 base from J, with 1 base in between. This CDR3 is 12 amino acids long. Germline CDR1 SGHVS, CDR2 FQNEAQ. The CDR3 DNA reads TGTGCCAGCAGCTTAGATAACTATGGCTACACCTTC. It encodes CASSLDNYGYTF.

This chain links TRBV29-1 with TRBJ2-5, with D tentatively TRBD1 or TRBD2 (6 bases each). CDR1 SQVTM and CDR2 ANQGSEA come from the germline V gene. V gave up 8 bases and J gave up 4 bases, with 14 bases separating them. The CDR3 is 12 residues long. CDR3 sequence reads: CSSCWGAETQYF. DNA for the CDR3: TGCAGCTCATGTTGGGGGGCAGAGACCCAGTACTTC.